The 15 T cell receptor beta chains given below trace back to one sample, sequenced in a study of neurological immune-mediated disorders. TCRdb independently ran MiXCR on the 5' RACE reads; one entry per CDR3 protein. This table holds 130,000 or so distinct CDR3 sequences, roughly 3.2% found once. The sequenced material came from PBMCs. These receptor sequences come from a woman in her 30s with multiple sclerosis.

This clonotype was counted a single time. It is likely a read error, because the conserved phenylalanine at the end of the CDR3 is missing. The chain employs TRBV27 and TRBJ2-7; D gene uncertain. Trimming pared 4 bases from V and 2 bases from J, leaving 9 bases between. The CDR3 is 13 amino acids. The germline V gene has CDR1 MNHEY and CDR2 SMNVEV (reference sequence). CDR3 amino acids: CASSSNAPYEQYI. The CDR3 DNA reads TGTGCCAGCAGTTCTAATGCTCCCTACGAGCAGTACATC.

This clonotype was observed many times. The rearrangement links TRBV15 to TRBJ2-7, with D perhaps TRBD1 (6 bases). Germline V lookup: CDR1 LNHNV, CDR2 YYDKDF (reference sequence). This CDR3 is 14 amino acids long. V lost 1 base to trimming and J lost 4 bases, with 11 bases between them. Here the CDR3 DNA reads TGTGCCACCAGCAGAGGGGACACCCGATACGAGCAGTACTTC. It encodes CATSRGDTRYEQYF.

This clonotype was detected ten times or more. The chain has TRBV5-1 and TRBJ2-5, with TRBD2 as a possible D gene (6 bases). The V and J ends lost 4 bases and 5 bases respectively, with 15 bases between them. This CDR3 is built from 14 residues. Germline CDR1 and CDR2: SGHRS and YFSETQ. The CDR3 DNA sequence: TGCGCCAGCAGCGAAACTAGCCGATTGGAGACCCAGTACTTC. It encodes CASSETSRLETQYF.

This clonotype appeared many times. CDR3 nucleotides: TGTGCCAGCAGCTTAATGGGACTAGCGGAAACAGATACGCAGTATTTT. Its protein is CASSLMGLAETDTQYF. The chain uses TRBV11-2 and TRBJ2-3; 11 nucleotides line up with TRBD2. After removal of 2 bases from V and 3 bases from J, the junction contained 4 bases not matched to a gene. The CDR3 length is 16 residues. CDR1 is SGHAT, CDR2 FQNNGV, per germline.

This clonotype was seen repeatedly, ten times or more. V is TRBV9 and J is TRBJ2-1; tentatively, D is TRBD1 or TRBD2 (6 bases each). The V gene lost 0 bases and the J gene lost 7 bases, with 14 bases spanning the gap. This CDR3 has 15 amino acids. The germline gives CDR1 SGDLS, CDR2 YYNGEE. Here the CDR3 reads CASSVEGGPQNEQFF. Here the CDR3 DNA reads TGTGCCAGCAGCGTAGAGGGGGGCCCCCAGAATGAGCAGTTCTTC. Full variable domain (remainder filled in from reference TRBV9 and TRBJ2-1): DSGVTQTPKHLITATGQRVTLRCSPRSGDLSVYWYQQSLDQGLQFLIQYYNGEERAKGNILERFSAQQFPDLHSELNLSSLELGDSALYFCASSVEGGPQNEQFFGPGTRLTVL.

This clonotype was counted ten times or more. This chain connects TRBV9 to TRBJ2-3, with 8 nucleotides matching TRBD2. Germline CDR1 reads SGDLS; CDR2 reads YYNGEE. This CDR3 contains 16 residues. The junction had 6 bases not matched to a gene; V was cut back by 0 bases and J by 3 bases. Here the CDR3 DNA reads TGTGCCAGCAGCGTAGGCCCCTCTAGCGGGACAGATACGCAGTATTTT. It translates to CASSVGPSSGTDTQYF.

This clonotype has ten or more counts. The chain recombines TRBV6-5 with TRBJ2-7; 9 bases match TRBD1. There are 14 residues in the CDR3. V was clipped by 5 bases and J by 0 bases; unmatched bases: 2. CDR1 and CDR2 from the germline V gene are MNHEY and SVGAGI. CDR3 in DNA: TGTGCCAGCAGTGGACAGGGGAACTCCTACGAGCAGTACTTC. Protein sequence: CASSGQGNSYEQYF.

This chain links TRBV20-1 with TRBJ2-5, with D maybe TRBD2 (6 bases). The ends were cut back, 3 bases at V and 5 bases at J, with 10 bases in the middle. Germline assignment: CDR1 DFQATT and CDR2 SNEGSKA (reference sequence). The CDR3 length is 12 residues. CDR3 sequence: CSASSGGETQYF. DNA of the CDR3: TGCAGTGCTAGTAGTGGGGGGGAGACCCAGTACTTC.

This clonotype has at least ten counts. The CDR3 sequence: CASSSGGSFNEKLFF. Written as DNA, the CDR3 is TGTGCCAGCAGCTCAGGGGGCAGTTTTAATGAAAAACTGTTTTTT. The V gene is TRBV11-2, the J gene TRBJ1-4, with 8 bases aligning to TRBD1. V trimming: 4 bases; J trimming: 4 bases; junction bases outside the gene matches: 5. This CDR3 is 15 amino acids long. Germline V gene lookup returns CDR1 SGHAT and CDR2 FQNNGV.

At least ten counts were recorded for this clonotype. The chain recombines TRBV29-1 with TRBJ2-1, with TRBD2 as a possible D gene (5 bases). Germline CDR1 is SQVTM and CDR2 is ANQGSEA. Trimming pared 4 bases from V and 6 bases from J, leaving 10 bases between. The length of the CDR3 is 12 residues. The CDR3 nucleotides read TGCAGCGTTGCGGCGGGCCGCAATGAGCAGTTCTTC. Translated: CSVAAGRNEQFF.

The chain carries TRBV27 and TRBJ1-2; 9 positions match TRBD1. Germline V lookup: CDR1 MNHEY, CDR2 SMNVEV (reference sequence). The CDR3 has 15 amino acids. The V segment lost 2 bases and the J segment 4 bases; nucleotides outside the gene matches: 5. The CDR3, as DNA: TGTGCCAGCAGTTTAGAGGACAGGGGATTCTATGGCTACACCTTC. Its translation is CASSLEDRGFYGYTF.

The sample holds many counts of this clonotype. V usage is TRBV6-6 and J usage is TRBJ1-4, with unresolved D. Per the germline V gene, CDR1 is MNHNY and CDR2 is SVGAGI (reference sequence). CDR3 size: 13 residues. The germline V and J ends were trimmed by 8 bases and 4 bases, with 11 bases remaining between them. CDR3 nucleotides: TGTGCCAGCGAGGACGGACTTAATGAAAAACTGTTTTTT. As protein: CASEDGLNEKLFF.

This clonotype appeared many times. CDR3 loop: CASMAWDGYNEQFF. CDR3 sequence (DNA): TGTGCCAGCATGGCGTGGGATGGCTACAATGAGCAGTTCTTC. The V gene is TRBV7-9, the J gene TRBJ2-1; D is unresolved. This CDR3 is built from 14 residues. Trimming cost V 7 bases and J 3 bases, with 13 bases left between them. Per the germline V gene, CDR1 is SEHNR and CDR2 is FQNEAQ (reference sequence).

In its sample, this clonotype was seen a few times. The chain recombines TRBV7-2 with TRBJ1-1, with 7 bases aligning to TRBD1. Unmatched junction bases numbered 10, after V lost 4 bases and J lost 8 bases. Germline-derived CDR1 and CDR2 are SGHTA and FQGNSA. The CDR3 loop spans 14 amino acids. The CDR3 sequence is CASSSTTGRWEAFF. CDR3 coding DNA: TGTGCCAGCAGCTCGACGACAGGGCGGTGGGAAGCTTTCTTT. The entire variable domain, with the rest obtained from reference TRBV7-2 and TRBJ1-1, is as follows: GAGVSQSPSNKVTEKGKDVELRCDPISGHTALYWYRQSLGQGLEFLIYFQGNSAPDKSGLPSDRFSAERTGGSVSTLTIQRTQQEDSAVYLCASSSTTGRWEAFFGQGTRLTVV.

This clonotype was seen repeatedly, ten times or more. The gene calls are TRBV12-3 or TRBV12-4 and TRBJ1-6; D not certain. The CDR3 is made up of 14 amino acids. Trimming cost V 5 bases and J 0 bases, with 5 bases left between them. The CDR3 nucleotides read TGTGCCAGCAGTACGAGCTCCTATAATTCACCCCTCCACTTT. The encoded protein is CASSTSSYNSPLHF.